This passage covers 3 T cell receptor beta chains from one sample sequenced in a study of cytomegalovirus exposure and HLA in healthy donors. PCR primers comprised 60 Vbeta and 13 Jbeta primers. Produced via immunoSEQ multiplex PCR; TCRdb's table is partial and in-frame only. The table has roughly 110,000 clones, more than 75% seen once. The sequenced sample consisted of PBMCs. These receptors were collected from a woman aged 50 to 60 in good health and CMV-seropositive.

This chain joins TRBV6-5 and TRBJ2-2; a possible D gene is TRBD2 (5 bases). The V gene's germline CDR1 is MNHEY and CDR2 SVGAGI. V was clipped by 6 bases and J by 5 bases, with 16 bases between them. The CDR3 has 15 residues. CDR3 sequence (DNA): TGTGCCAGCAGAGTGAAGCCCGAGGGAACCGGGGAGCTGTTTTTT. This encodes CASRVKPEGTGELFF.

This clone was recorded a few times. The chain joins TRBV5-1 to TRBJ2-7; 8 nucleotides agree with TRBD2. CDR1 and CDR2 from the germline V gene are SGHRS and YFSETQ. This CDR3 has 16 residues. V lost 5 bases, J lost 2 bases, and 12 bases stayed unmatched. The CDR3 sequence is CASRAKGGGNPYEQYF. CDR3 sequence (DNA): TGCGCCAGCAGGGCTAAGGGCGGGGGGAACCCCTACGAGCAGTACTTC. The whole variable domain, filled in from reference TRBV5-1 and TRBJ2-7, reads KAGVTQTPRYLIKTRGQQVTLSCSPISGHRSVSWYQQTPGQGLQFLFEYFSETQRNKGNFPGRFSGRQFSNSRSEMNVSTLELGDSALYLCASRAKGGGNPYEQYFGPGTRLTVT.

The chain's CDR3 is CAWSVSGTETQYF. CDR3 coding DNA: TGTGCCTGGAGTGTATCAGGAACGGAGACCCAGTACTTC. The V gene is TRBV30, the J gene TRBJ2-5; D uncertain. The CDR3 sequence is 13 residues long. Germline CDR1 and CDR2: GTSNPN and SVGIG (reference sequence). The V end was cut by 0 bases, the J end by 5 bases, with 10 bases between.